This passage covers 31 T cell receptor beta chains from one sample sequenced in a study of PD-L1 blockade in urothelial cancer. Only in-frame clones appear in the TCRdb table, and some are missing; sequencing was by immunoSEQ multiplex PCR. Among 100,000 to 150,000 clones listed, 86% were seen once. The sample's time point: peripheral blood 6 weeks after treatment start. The sample was PBMCs, taken around atezolizumab (anti-PD-L1) treatment. The receptors stem from a man aged 45-60 years with urothelial cancer.

V is TRBV6-5 and J is TRBJ2-1, with TRBD2 matching 13 bases. Per the germline V gene, CDR1 is MNHEY and CDR2 is SVGAGI. Germline trimming cut 6 bases from V and 9 bases from J; bases unmatched to any gene: 8. CDR3 size: 15 residues. The CDR3 DNA reads as TGTGCCAGCAGCCCCGGGACTAGCGGGATAAGTGAGCAGTTCTTC. Protein product: CASSPGTSGISEQFF.

This clone was recorded only once. Here the CDR3 DNA reads TGTGCCAGCAGCCAAGAAGGGGGTAATGGTGAAGCTTTCTTT. Translated, it gives CASSQEGGNGEAFF. This chain uses TRBV4-2 with TRBJ1-1, with D tentatively TRBD1 (6 bases). V shed 0 bases and J shed 7 bases, with 12 bases lying between them. The CDR3 covers 14 residues. Germline loops: CDR1 LGHNA, CDR2 YNFKEQ.

The chain combines TRBV5-4 with TRBJ2-7; TRBD2 agrees at 9 bases. V lost 5 bases and J lost 2; bases outside the gene matches: 8. The germline CDR1 and CDR2 sequences are SGHNT and YYREEE (reference sequence). CDR3 length: 15 residues. For the CDR3, the DNA is TGTGCCAGCAGTCCCTTAGCGGGAGCGGCCTACGAGCAGTACTTC. Protein product: CASSPLAGAAYEQYF. The full variable domain, with the rest looked up from reference TRBV5-4 and TRBJ2-7, is ETGVTQSPTHLIKTRGQQVTLRCSSQSGHNTVSWYQQALGQGPQFIFQYYREEENGRGNFPPRFSGLQFPNYSSELNVNALELDDSALYLCASSPLAGAAYEQYFGPGTRLTVT.

CDR3 region: CASSHIQGRGAYEQYF. As DNA, the CDR3 is TGTGCCAGCAGCCACATTCAGGGCCGTGGGGCATACGAGCAGTACTTC. The chain links TRBV14 to TRBJ2-7; D possibly corresponds to TRBD1 (5 bases). The germline V and J ends were trimmed by 3 bases and 4 bases, with 19 bases remaining between them. The germline gives CDR1 SGHDN, CDR2 FVKESK. The CDR3 totals 16 residues. Combining the CDR3 with reference TRBV14 and TRBJ2-7 gives the whole variable domain EAGVTQFPSHSVIEKGQTVTLRCDPISGHDNLYWYRRVMGKEIKFLLHFVKESKQDESGMPNNRFLAERTGGTYSTLKVQPAELEDSGVYFCASSHIQGRGAYEQYFGPGTRLTVT.

The chain joins TRBV9 to TRBJ2-3; 8 bases line up with TRBD2. The V gene's germline CDR1 is SGDLS and CDR2 YYNGEE. The CDR3 has 16 residues. Unmatched junction bases numbered 11, after V lost 3 bases and J lost 5 bases. The CDR3 DNA follows: TGTGCCAGCAGCGCCAGGGAGCGGGAGTTCATAGATACGCAGTATTTT. As protein: CASSAREREFIDTQYF.

The rearrangement joins TRBV2 to TRBJ2-7, with TRBD1 matching over 10 bases. The CDR3 has 13 amino acids. The germline gives CDR1 SNHLY, CDR2 FYNNEI. With 4 bases clipped from V and 5 bases from J, the junction kept 2 bases outside the gene matches. The CDR3 region has the DNA TGTGCCAGCAGTGGGGACAGGGGACACGAGCAGTACTTC. The encoded protein is CASSGDRGHEQYF.

The chain uses TRBV5-6 and TRBJ1-1, with 8 bases matching TRBD1. Trimming removed 5 bases from V and 0 bases from J; junction bases left unmatched: 3. CDR1 SGHDT and CDR2 YYEEEE come from the germline V gene. The CDR3 is 14 residues long. The CDR3 DNA reads as TGTGCCAGCAGACGGACAGGGATGAACACTGAAGCTTTCTTT. Translating it yields CASRRTGMNTEAFF. The whole variable domain, filled in from reference TRBV5-6 and TRBJ1-1, reads DAGVTQSPTHLIKTRGQQVTLRCSPKSGHDTVSWYQQALGQGPQFIFQYYEEEERQRGNFPDRFSGHQFPNYSSELNVNALLLGDSALYLCASRRTGMNTEAFFGQGTRLTVV.

The rearrangement joins TRBV19 to TRBJ1-1; 8 bases fit TRBD1. J lost 1 base, V lost 2 bases, and 6 bases had no gene match. In germline, CDR1 is LNHDA, CDR2 SQIVND (reference sequence). The CDR3 runs to 16 residues. The CDR3 sequence: CASSILKGQENTEAFF. The CDR3 DNA follows: TGTGCCAGTAGTATACTCAAGGGACAGGAGAACACTGAAGCTTTCTTT.

This clone was counted a single time. In nucleotides, the CDR3 is TGTGCCAGCAGCCGAGACCCGGACAGTTATCAAGAGACCCAGTACTTC. Its protein product is CASSRDPDSYQETQYF. This sequence joins TRBV4-2 and TRBJ2-5; D may be TRBD1 (6 bases). Trimming removed 4 bases from V and 2 bases from J, with 17 bases in between. The germline V gene encodes CDR1 LGHNA and CDR2 YNFKEQ. This CDR3 comprises 16 residues.

The V and J genes are TRBV18 and TRBJ1-3; TRBD1 matches at 7 bases. The CDR3 totals 13 residues. CDR1 KGHSH and CDR2 LQKENI come from the germline V gene. The V segment lost 6 bases and the J segment 10 bases; nucleotides outside the gene matches: 9. CDR3 loop: CASSTDRAGTIYF. DNA for the CDR3: TGTGCCAGCTCGACCGACAGGGCAGGGACCATATATTTT.

CDR3 DNA sequence: TGTGCCAGCAGCTTGGGACTATATCGCACAGATACGCAGTATTTT. Translated, it gives CASSLGLYRTDTQYF. The chain uses TRBV5-5 and TRBJ2-3; a weak D match, TRBD2 (5 bases). V was shortened by 0 bases and J by 1 base, with 9 bases between the two germline ends. This CDR3 has 15 amino acids. Germline CDR1 SGHKS, CDR2 YYEKEE (reference sequence).

V gene TRBV5-1 combines with J gene TRBJ2-5; 10 bases match TRBD2. There are 15 residues in the CDR3. CDR1 and CDR2 from the germline V gene are SGHRS and YFSETQ. J lost 5 bases, V lost 1 base, and 5 bases had no gene match. The CDR3 loop is CASSLTSGEGETQYF. In DNA form, the CDR3 reads TGCGCCAGCAGCTTGACTAGCGGGGAGGGGGAGACCCAGTACTTC.

This chain joins TRBV18 and TRBJ2-7; D is ambiguous. The ends were cut back, 3 bases at V and 2 bases at J, with 11 bases in the middle. CDR1 and CDR2 from the germline V gene are KGHSH and LQKENI. There are 14 residues in the CDR3. The CDR3 coding sequence is TGTGCCAGCTCACCTGGGCATAAGACCTACGAGCAGTACTTC. Its translation is CASSPGHKTYEQYF.

This clone was seen a single time. The V call is TRBV18, the J call TRBJ1-1; D is perhaps TRBD1 (6 bases). Germline lookup yields CDR1 KGHSH and CDR2 LQKENI. Trimming took 8 bases from V and 11 from J, leaving 21 bases between them. The CDR3 runs 13 residues. Here the CDR3 DNA reads TGTGCCAGCGCAGAAAGCAGGGGCTTTGCGGCTTTCTTT. Translation: CASAESRGFAAFF.

The chain combines TRBV5-4 with TRBJ2-7, with TRBD2 matching over 7 bases. CDR3 length: 16 residues. Germline-derived CDR1 and CDR2 are SGHNT and YYREEE (reference sequence). Unmatched junction bases numbered 11, after V lost 3 bases and J lost 2 bases. In DNA form, the CDR3 reads TGTGCCAGCAGCTCCTTCGTGGGTAGCGGGCCCTACGAGCAGTACTTC. It translates to CASSSFVGSGPYEQYF.

The V gene is TRBV18, the J gene TRBJ1-5; 7 bases agree with TRBD1. The CDR3 covers 14 residues. The junction had 2 bases not matched to a gene; V was cut back by 3 bases and J by 3 bases. From germline, CDR1 is KGHSH and CDR2 LQKENI. The CDR3 DNA reads TGTGCCAGCTCACCGGACAGGCTCAATCAGCCCCAGCATTTT. This codes for CASSPDRLNQPQHF. Combining the CDR3 with reference TRBV18 and TRBJ1-5 gives the whole variable domain NAGVMQNPRHLVRRRGQEARLRCSPMKGHSHVYWYRQLPEEGLKFMVYLQKENIIDESGMPKERFSAEFPKEGPSILRIQQVVRGDSAAYFCASSPDRLNQPQHFGDGTRLSIL.

This clone was counted a few times. The V call is TRBV7-9, the J call TRBJ2-1, with 7 bases fitting TRBD2. Germline V gene sequence: CDR1 SEHNR, CDR2 FQNEAQ (reference sequence). The CDR3 has 14 amino acids. With V trimmed by 5 bases and J by 2 bases, 3 bases remained unmatched. The CDR3: CASSATSTYNEQFF. Here the CDR3 DNA reads TGTGCCAGCAGCGCGACTAGCACCTACAATGAGCAGTTCTTC.

This chain connects TRBV27 to TRBJ1-2, with TRBD1 as a possible D gene (6 bases). The CDR3 covers 15 residues. Germline-derived CDR1 and CDR2 are MNHEY and SMNVEV (reference sequence). Deletions cut 6 bases from V and 4 bases from J, with 18 bases between. The CDR3 sequence is CASSSPTQGPYGYTF. CDR3 sequence (DNA): TGTGCCAGCAGCTCCCCCACACAGGGCCCCTATGGCTACACCTTC.

The gene calls are TRBV6-1 and TRBJ1-2, with TRBD1 matching 10 bases. The CDR3 covers 14 residues. Germline CDR1 is MNHNS and CDR2 is SASEGT. The V and J ends lost 5 bases and 14 bases, in that order; junction bases with no gene match: 14. The CDR3 sequence is CASSTPGQGTGETF. The CDR3 DNA follows: TGTGCCAGCAGTACACCGGGACAGGGGACTGGAGAGACCTTC.

CDR3 coding DNA: TGTGCCTGTACACAGGGGAATGGTCAGCCCCAGCATTTT. As protein: CACTQGNGQPQHF. The rearrangement links TRBV30 to TRBJ1-5, with 7 bases fitting TRBD1. Trimming cost V 6 bases and J 6 bases; bases outside gene matches: 8. From germline, CDR1 is GTSNPN and CDR2 SVGIG (reference sequence). The length of the CDR3 is 13 residues.

The chain has TRBV5-4 and TRBJ2-7; 8 positions match TRBD1. Germline V gene sequence: CDR1 SGHNT, CDR2 YYREEE (reference sequence). V dropped 5 bases and J dropped 0; count of bases not matched to a gene: 4. The CDR3 extends over 14 amino acids. The CDR3 is CASRRDRSSYEQYF. The CDR3 DNA reads TGTGCCAGCAGACGGGACAGGAGCTCCTACGAGCAGTACTTC.

V and J are TRBV19 and TRBJ1-2; 9 bases match TRBD1. After removal of 3 bases from V and 5 bases from J, the junction contained 7 bases not matched to a gene. The germline V gene has CDR1 LNHDA and CDR2 SQIVND (reference sequence). CDR3 length: 15 amino acids. The chain's CDR3 is CASSIRDRAFYGYTF. The CDR3 DNA is TGTGCCAGTAGTATCCGGGACAGGGCTTTTTATGGCTACACCTTC.

The chain is built from TRBV4-1 and TRBJ1-1, with unresolved D. The germline V gene encodes CDR1 MGHRA and CDR2 YSYEKL. This CDR3 has 15 amino acids. V was pared by 0 bases and J by 1 base, with 9 bases between. CDR3 amino acids: CASSQERAGNTEAFF. CDR3 bases: TGCGCCAGCAGCCAAGAGAGGGCAGGGAACACTGAAGCTTTCTTT.

This rearrangement joins TRBV7-9 to TRBJ1-1; 9 bases map to TRBD1. The CDR3 has 17 amino acids. Unmatched junction bases numbered 10, after V lost 5 bases and J lost 0 bases. Germline assignment: CDR1 SEHNR and CDR2 FQNEAQ (reference sequence). Written as DNA, the CDR3 is TGTGCCAGCAGCGGTAAACAGGGGGCGAATGTGAACACTGAAGCTTTCTTT. Encoded protein: CASSGKQGANVNTEAFF.

The chain employs TRBV5-1 and TRBJ1-5, with a possible D match to TRBD1 (5 bases). CDR3 length: 15 amino acids. From germline, CDR1 is SGHRS and CDR2 YFSETQ. V was clipped by 4 bases and J by 8 bases, with 19 bases between them. This CDR3 reads CASSRDGGISEPQHF. In nucleotides, the CDR3 is TGCGCCAGCAGCCGGGACGGGGGGATTAGCGAGCCCCAGCATTTT. Full variable domain (rest looked up from reference TRBV5-1 and TRBJ1-5): KAGVTQTPRYLIKTRGQQVTLSCSPISGHRSVSWYQQTPGQGLQFLFEYFSETQRNKGNFPGRFSGRQFSNSRSEMNVSTLELGDSALYLCASSRDGGISEPQHFGDGTRLSIL.

This chain uses TRBV19 with TRBJ1-1; 7 bases align to TRBD1. The CDR3 totals 12 residues. CDR1 and CDR2 (germline): LNHDA, SQIVND (reference sequence). The V segment lost 10 bases and the J segment 11 bases; nucleotides outside the gene matches: 13. The CDR3 here is CATRRQGGEAFF. CDR3 DNA sequence: TGTGCCACCCGCCGACAGGGTGGGGAGGCTTTCTTT.

The rearrangement links TRBV27 to TRBJ2-2; D unresolved. The length of the CDR3 is 14 residues. V was clipped by 6 bases and J by 4 bases, with 12 bases between them. Germline V CDR1 and CDR2: MNHEY, SMNVEV (reference sequence). The CDR3 DNA reads as TGTGCCAGCAGCCCACGCAGAGGCACCGGGGAGCTGTTTTTT. Translation: CASSPRRGTGELFF.

The rearrangement uses TRBV5-4 and TRBJ1-1; 9 bases agree with TRBD1. The V gene end was trimmed by 4 bases and the J gene end by 2 bases; junction bases not matched to a gene: 6. This CDR3 comprises 15 residues. In germline, CDR1 is SGHNT, CDR2 YYREEE (reference sequence). CDR3 bases: TGTGCCAGCAGCCCGCCGGGACAGGGTAACACTGAAGCTTTCTTT. Translation gives CASSPPGQGNTEAFF.

J is TRBJ1-5 and V is TRBV2, with a weak D call TRBD1 (5 bases). There are 14 residues in the CDR3. V lost 2 bases and J lost 7, with 12 bases in between. Per germline, CDR1 SNHLY and CDR2 FYNNEI. The CDR3 sequence is CASSETLTVQPQHF. The CDR3 nucleotides read TGTGCCAGCAGTGAAACCCTGACAGTCCAGCCCCAGCATTTT.

CDR3 sequence reads: CASSVAGGAGEQYF. The CDR3 coding sequence is TGTGCCAGCAGCGTAGCAGGGGGCGCGGGCGAGCAGTACTTC. The gene calls are TRBV9 and TRBJ2-7; 8 nucleotides align to TRBD1. The trim removed 0 bases at V and 6 bases at J, leaving 5 bases unmatched. The germline gives CDR1 SGDLS, CDR2 YYNGEE. The CDR3 is made up of 14 amino acids.

The rearrangement joins TRBV28 to TRBJ1-1; D is perhaps TRBD1 (5 bases). Germline lookup yields CDR1 MDHEN and CDR2 SYDVKM. The length of the CDR3 is 14 residues. Trimming shortened V by 1 base and J by 11 bases, and 17 bases separated the two germline ends. CDR3 residues: CASSLSNWDSKAFF. Written as DNA, the CDR3 is TGTGCCAGCAGTTTATCGAACTGGGACTCTAAGGCTTTCTTT.